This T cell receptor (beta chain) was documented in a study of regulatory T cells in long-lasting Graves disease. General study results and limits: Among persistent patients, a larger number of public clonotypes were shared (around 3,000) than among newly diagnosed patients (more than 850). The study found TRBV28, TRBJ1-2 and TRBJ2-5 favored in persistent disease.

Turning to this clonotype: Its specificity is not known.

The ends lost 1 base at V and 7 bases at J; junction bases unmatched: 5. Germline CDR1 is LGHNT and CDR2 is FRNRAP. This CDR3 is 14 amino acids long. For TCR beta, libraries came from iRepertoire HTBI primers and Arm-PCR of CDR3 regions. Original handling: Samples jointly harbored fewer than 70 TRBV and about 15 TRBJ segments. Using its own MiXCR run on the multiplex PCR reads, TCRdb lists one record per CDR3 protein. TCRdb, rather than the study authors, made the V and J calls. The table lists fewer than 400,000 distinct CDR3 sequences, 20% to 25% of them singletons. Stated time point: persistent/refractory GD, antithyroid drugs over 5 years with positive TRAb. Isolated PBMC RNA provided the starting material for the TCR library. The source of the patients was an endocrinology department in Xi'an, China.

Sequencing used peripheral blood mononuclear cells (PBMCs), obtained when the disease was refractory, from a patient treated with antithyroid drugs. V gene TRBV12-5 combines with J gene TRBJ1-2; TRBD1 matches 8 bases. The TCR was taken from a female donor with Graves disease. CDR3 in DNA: TGTGCTAGTGGTTTGGCGACAGGGGTGGGTGGCTACACCTTC. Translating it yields CASGLATGVGGYTF.